What follows is one T cell receptor beta chain and its context. This entry is derived from a study of CD8 T cells in Susac syndrome. For the study at large: Sequenced Susac syndrome patients included over 5 with clinically active disease and about eight in remission.

The germline V and J ends were trimmed by 0 bases and 6 bases, with 15 bases remaining between them. CDR3 length: 16 residues. Per germline, CDR1 LGHNA and CDR2 YNFKEQ. Negative isolation was applied to CD8+ and CD4+ T cells, and FACS enrichment was applied to TEMRA cells. Random hexamers primed reverse transcription of roughly 0.45 to 1 ug RNA. immunoSEQ multiplex PCR amplified TCR beta CDR3 across 54 Vbeta, 13 Jbeta. TCRdb used MiXCR to reprocess the immunoSEQ multiplex PCR reads, holding one entry per CDR3 protein. The sample shows some 180,000 distinct CDR3 sequences, more than 85% of them seen only once.

J is TRBJ1-5 and V is TRBV4-2; D unclear. The TCR originated in a human donor with Susac syndrome. Sequenced input: CD4+ T cells from PBMCs. CDR3: CASSQDFTGFGQPQHF. In nucleotides, the CDR3 is TGTGCCAGCAGCCAAGATTTCACGGGTTTTGGTCAGCCCCAGCATTTT.